In this sample, the clone carrying this T cell receptor beta chain turned up once. Its antigen is still unknown. A much more abundant neighbour one base away suggests this may be a read error. The data derive from a study of tumor-infiltrating lymphocytes in primary liver carcinoma. The study's findings and limits: Relative to blood, tumors carried a significantly larger fraction of the repertoire in their top 250 clones (p = 0.039).

Unsorted whole blood served as the source of blood RNA, and germline DNA was extracted as well. Patients showed chronic HBV infection and an absence of prior treatment. Peripheral blood, roughly 4.2 milliliters, was collected prior to surgery. CDR3 length equals 18 residues. From germline, CDR1 is MGHRA and CDR2 YSYEKL. Making TCR beta cDNA involved 400 to 600 ng total RNA and a constant-region primer. Employing slightly modified ARM-PCR, three nested multiplex PCR rounds were run, and these gave rise to the TCR beta libraries. The first two PCR rounds, around 11 cycles each, used TRBV1-TRBV30 forward primers and a C-beta reverse primer. MiXCR, applied by TCRdb to the multiplex PCR reads, yields one record per CDR3 protein. The repertoire holds around 330,000 distinct CDR3 sequences, with more than 55% as singletons.

The chain couples TRBV4-1 to TRBJ2-3, with 11 bases identical to TRBD2. Specimen: peripheral blood. The sequence derives from a man aged 40-55 years with primary liver carcinoma and hepatitis B virus infection. The CDR3 nucleotides read TGCGCCAGCAGCCAGATCCACGGGACTAGCGGATTCACAGATATGCAGTATTTT. Amino acids: CASSQIHGTSGFTDMQYF.